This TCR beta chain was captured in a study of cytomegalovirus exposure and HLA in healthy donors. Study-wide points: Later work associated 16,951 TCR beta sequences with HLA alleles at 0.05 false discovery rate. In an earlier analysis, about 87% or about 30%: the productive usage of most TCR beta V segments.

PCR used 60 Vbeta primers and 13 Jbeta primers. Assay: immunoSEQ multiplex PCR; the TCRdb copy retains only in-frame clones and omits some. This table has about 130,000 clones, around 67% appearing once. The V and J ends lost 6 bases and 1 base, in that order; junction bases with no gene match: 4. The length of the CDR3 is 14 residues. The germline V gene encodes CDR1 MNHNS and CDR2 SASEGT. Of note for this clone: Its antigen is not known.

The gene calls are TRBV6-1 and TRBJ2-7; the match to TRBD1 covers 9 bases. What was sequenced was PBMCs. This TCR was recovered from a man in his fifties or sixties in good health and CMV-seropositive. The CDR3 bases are TGTGCCAGCAGGGGACAGGGTTCATCCTACGAGCAGTACTTC. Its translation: CASRGQGSSYEQYF.